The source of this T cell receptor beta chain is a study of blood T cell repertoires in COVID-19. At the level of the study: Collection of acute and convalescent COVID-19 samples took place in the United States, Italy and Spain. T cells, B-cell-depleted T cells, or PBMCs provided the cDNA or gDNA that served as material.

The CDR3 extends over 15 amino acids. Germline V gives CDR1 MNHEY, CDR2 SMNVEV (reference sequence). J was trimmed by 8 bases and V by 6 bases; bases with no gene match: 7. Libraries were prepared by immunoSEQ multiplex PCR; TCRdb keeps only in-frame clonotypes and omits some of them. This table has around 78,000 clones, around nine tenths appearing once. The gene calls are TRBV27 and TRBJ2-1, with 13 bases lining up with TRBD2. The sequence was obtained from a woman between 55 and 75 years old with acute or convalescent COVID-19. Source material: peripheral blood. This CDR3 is CASSPRLAGGDEQFF. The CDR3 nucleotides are TGTGCCAGCAGCCCGAGACTAGCGGGAGGTGATGAGCAGTTCTTC.